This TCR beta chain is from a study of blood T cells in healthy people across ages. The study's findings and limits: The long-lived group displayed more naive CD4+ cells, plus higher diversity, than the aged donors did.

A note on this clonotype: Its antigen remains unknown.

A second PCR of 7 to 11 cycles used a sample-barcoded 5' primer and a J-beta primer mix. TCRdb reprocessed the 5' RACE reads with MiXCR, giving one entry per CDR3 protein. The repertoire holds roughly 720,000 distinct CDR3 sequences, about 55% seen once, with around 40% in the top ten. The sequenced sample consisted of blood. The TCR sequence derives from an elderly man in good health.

CDR3 protein: CASSPIPSVPAEQYF. The CDR3 DNA is TGTGCCAGCTCACCAATTCCCAGTGTTCCCGCCGAGCAGTACTTC. V is TRBV18 and J is TRBJ2-4; D unresolved. TRBJ2-7 explains the end of the DNA better; the J call may be wrong. From germline, CDR1 is KGHSH and CDR2 LQKENI. The CDR3 runs 15 residues.